This T cell receptor beta chain was profiled in a study of CD8 T cells in Susac syndrome. Sequencing targeted TCR beta in T cells from blood (CD8+ and CD4+). RNA, at about 0.5 to 1 ug, was reverse transcribed with random hexamers. Using its own MiXCR run on the immunoSEQ multiplex PCR reads, TCRdb lists one record per CDR3 protein. The table lists 150,000 to 200,000 distinct CDR3 sequences, under 95% of them singletons. This sequence was found in a human donor in good health. Material for sequencing was CD4+ T cells from PBMCs.

CDR3 amino acids: CASSQDTRAYNEQFF. CDR3 DNA sequence: TGTGCCAGCAGCCAAGATACCAGGGCCTACAATGAGCAGTTCTTC. The V and J genes are TRBV3-1 and TRBJ2-1; maybe TRBD1 (5 bases). CDR1 is LGHDT and CDR2 is YNNKEL in the germline V gene (reference sequence). Between the trimmed V and J ends, which lost 0 bases and 2 bases, there was a span of 8 bases. The CDR3 consists of 15 residues.